This paragraph covers one TCR beta chain sequence. Its antigen is not known. The data were obtained in a study of PD-1 blockade in classical Hodgkin lymphoma. Study-wide points: Exclusion covered patients beginning nivolumab under 1 year post-ASCT. CD4+ TCR diversity climbed significantly by C4D1, unlike CD8+ TCR diversity. Repertoires differed for reasons still undefined, possibly disease activity or prior therapy. The study found complete responders had baseline diversity similar to newly diagnosed patients.

This sample's time point: cycle 4 day 1 (C4D1), after 6 weeks of nivolumab. All trial patients relapsed after autologous stem cell transplantation. Magnetic negative selection of thawed PBMCs was the method by which CD4+ T cells were purified. Here immunoSEQ multiplex PCR was the method, and the copy in TCRdb shows in-frame clones only, minus some. The data show about 15,000 clones, 65% to 80% seen once. This CDR3 is 18 amino acids long. The germline V gene has CDR1 SGHVS and CDR2 FQNEAQ. V was pared by 7 bases and J by 5 bases, with 18 bases of the junction left unmatched. The receptor was isolated from a human donor with classical Hodgkin lymphoma. Source: CD4+ T cells from blood, taken before the fourth cycle of nivolumab. This chain connects TRBV7-8 to TRBJ2-2; 8 bases are shared with TRBD1. The CDR3 is CASIRQSAHQGATGELFF. In DNA, the CDR3 is TGTGCCAGCATCCGTCAGTCCGCGCACCAGGGGGCTACCGGGGAGCTGTTTTTT.